The clone carrying this TCR beta chain was picked up many times. The data are from a study of T cells in Graves' hyperthyroidism and ophthalmopathy. Amplified regions were TCR beta CDR3 sequences from RNA transcripts. TCR CDR3 underwent first-round RT-PCR with the HTBI primer set. TCRdb analysed the multiplex PCR reads with MiXCR anew, one entry per CDR3 protein. This repertoire shows over 400,000 distinct CDR3 sequences, roughly 15% found once; its top ten account for approximately 13%. Germline lookup yields CDR1 MNHNS and CDR2 SASEGT. The V and J ends lost 7 bases and 0 bases, in that order; junction bases with no gene match: 5. The CDR3 spans 15 residues.

V and J are TRBV6-1 and TRBJ2-1, with TRBD2 identical over 8 bases. The receptor's source is a man younger than 30 with Graves' ophthalmopathy. The material sequenced was blood. The CDR3 sequence is CASKIAGSSYNEQFF. The DNA of the CDR3 is TGTGCCAGCAAGATAGCGGGGAGCTCCTACAATGAGCAGTTCTTC.